This T cell receptor beta chain is from a study of blood T cell repertoires in COVID-19. The overall study: Some COVID-19 samples were acute and others convalescent; all came from the United States, Italy and Spain. Sample material is recorded as cDNA or gDNA derived from T cells, B-cell-depleted T cells, or PBMCs.

Trimming took 7 bases from V and 5 from J, leaving 8 bases between them. Per germline, CDR1 LGHNA and CDR2 YNFKEQ. The length of the CDR3 is 12 residues. Clones were sequenced by immunoSEQ multiplex PCR, and TCRdb holds only the in-frame ones, with some missing. The sample holds over 150,000 clones; about 85% are singletons and the top ten take 7% to 10%. This chain links TRBV4-2 with TRBJ2-2; D is ambiguous. Sample: peripheral blood. The TCR was taken from a woman aged 60 to 75 with COVID-19, enrolled during active disease. The chain's CDR3 is CASNPGTGELFF. The CDR3 nucleotides read TGTGCCAGCAATCCGGGTACCGGGGAGCTGTTTTTT.